Below, 30 T cell receptor beta chains from the same sample are listed, as sequenced in a study of blood T cell repertoires in COVID-19. Clones were read by immunoSEQ multiplex PCR, and TCRdb kept only the in-frame ones, dropping some. The repertoire holds approximately 210,000 clones, with over 75% as singletons. Sequenced: peripheral blood. These receptors all stem from a man aged 45-65 years with COVID-19, enrolled during active disease.

The chain has TRBV5-6 and TRBJ2-3; D is possibly TRBD1 (5 bases). Germline values: CDR1 SGHDT, CDR2 YYEEEE. Trimming stripped 0 bases from V and 1 base from J, with 12 bases between. The CDR3 extends over 16 amino acids. CDR3 in amino acids: CASSLGGLVGTDTQYF. The DNA for the CDR3 is TGTGCCAGCAGCTTGGGGGGCCTAGTTGGCACAGATACGCAGTATTTT. The full variable domain, rest sourced from reference TRBV5-6 and TRBJ2-3, is DAGVTQSPTHLIKTRGQQVTLRCSPKSGHDTVSWYQQALGQGPQFIFQYYEEEERQRGNFPDRFSGHQFPNYSSELNVNALLLGDSALYLCASSLGGLVGTDTQYFGPGTRLTVL.

The V call is TRBV30, the J call TRBJ2-5, with D perhaps matching TRBD2 (5 bases). The CDR3 is made up of 11 amino acids. Between the trimmed V and J ends, which lost 3 bases and 5 bases, there was a span of 7 bases. Germline-derived CDR1 and CDR2 are GTSNPN and SVGIG (reference sequence). This CDR3 reads CAWSPGETQYF. The CDR3 region has the DNA TGTGCCTGGAGCCCGGGGGAGACCCAGTACTTC. Combining the CDR3 with reference TRBV30 and TRBJ2-5 gives the whole variable domain SQTIHQWPATLVQPVGSPLSLECTVEGTSNPNLYWYRQAAGRGLQLLFYSVGIGQISSEVPQNLSASRPQDRQFILSSKKLLLSDSGFYLCAWSPGETQYFGPGTRLLVL.

J is TRBJ2-5 and V is TRBV7-9, with D perhaps matching TRBD1 (5 bases). The CDR3 has 14 amino acids. Between the trimmed V and J ends, which lost 6 bases and 0 bases, there was a span of 11 bases. Germline assignment: CDR1 SEHNR and CDR2 FQNEAQ (reference sequence). Here the CDR3 reads CASRRQSYQETQYF. CDR3 bases: TGTGCCAGCAGACGACAGTCGTACCAAGAGACCCAGTACTTC.

The V call is TRBV2, the J call TRBJ2-7; 7 positions agree with TRBD1. Germline assignment: CDR1 SNHLY and CDR2 FYNNEI. Losses at the gene ends were 5 bases for V and 5 bases for J; bases not matched to a gene: 9. This CDR3 is 14 amino acids long. The DNA for the CDR3 is TGTGCCAGCAGTAAAAAGACAGGGAACCACGAGCAGTACTTC. This encodes CASSKKTGNHEQYF.

The chain links TRBV30 to TRBJ1-3; 7 bases match TRBD1. V lost 4 bases, J lost 0 bases, and 3 bases stayed unmatched. This CDR3 spans 14 amino acids. CDR1 is GTSNPN, CDR2 SVGIG, per germline (reference sequence). CDR3 loop: CAWTRTGSGNTIYF. As DNA, the CDR3 is TGTGCCTGGACCCGGACAGGCTCTGGAAACACCATATATTTT. The full variable domain, completed using reference TRBV30 and TRBJ1-3, is SQTIHQWPATLVQPVGSPLSLECTVEGTSNPNLYWYRQAAGRGLQLLFYSVGIGQISSEVPQNLSASRPQDRQFILSSKKLLLSDSGFYLCAWTRTGSGNTIYFGEGSWLTVV.

This clone occurred once. The gene calls are TRBV10-1 and TRBJ2-3, with TRBD2 matching 10 bases. J lost 1 base, V lost 4 bases, and 2 bases had no gene match. Germline V lookup: CDR1 WNHNN, CDR2 SYGVQD (reference sequence). The CDR3 has 15 residues. The CDR3 loop reads CASSASGRGTDTQYF. The CDR3, as DNA: TGCGCCAGCAGTGCCAGCGGGAGGGGCACAGATACGCAGTATTTT.

The chain links TRBV15 to TRBJ2-3; possible D gene TRBD2, 7 bases. CDR3 size: 18 residues. Trimming pared 3 bases from V and 5 bases from J, leaving 24 bases between. Germline lookup yields CDR1 LNHNV and CDR2 YYDKDF (reference sequence). Here the CDR3 reads CATSREGGLTQRGDTQYF. CDR3 nucleotides: TGTGCCACCAGCAGGGAGGGGGGTCTGACCCAGCGGGGAGATACGCAGTATTTT.

This rearrangement joins TRBV7-9 to TRBJ2-1; TRBD2 aligns across 9 bases. V lost 0 bases to trimming and J lost 7 bases; unmatched junction nucleotides: 4. The CDR3 is 15 residues long. Per germline, CDR1 SEHNR and CDR2 FQNEAQ (reference sequence). The CDR3 DNA follows: TGTGCCAGCAGCTTAGCCCTAGCGGGGTGGAATGAGCAGTTCTTC. It yields the protein CASSLALAGWNEQFF.

This clone was observed a few times. The chain carries TRBV11-2 and TRBJ1-3, with 8 bases matching TRBD1. Germline CDR1 reads SGHAT; CDR2 reads FQNNGV. This CDR3 is built from 19 residues. Trimming removed 4 bases from V and 1 base from J; junction bases left unmatched: 15. CDR3 DNA sequence: TGTGCCAGCAGCTCTCTTCGTAGGACAGGGACCGAGTCTGGAAACACCATATATTTT. This gives the protein CASSSLRRTGTESGNTIYF.

CDR3 nucleotides: TGCGCCAGCAGCTTGGGTCTGGGGGGTCAGCCCCAGCATTTT. Its protein product is CASSLGLGGQPQHF. This rearrangement joins TRBV5-1 to TRBJ1-5, with D possibly matching TRBD1 (5 bases). The germline V gene encodes CDR1 SGHRS and CDR2 YFSETQ. This CDR3 region has 14 residues. Between the trimmed V and J ends, which lost 0 bases and 6 bases, there was a span of 10 bases.

The genes are TRBV6-5 and TRBJ1-4; D ambiguous. Germline V CDR1 and CDR2: MNHEY, SVGAGI. The V end lost 5 bases, the J end lost 4 bases, and 11 bases lay between the germline ends. The CDR3 totals 14 residues. CDR3 bases: TGTGCCAGCAGTCCCTCAGGAAATAATGAAAAACTGTTTTTT. It yields the protein CASSPSGNNEKLFF.

This clone was observed a single time. This sequence joins TRBV5-5 and TRBJ1-6; D might be TRBD1 (6 bases). The length of the CDR3 is 15 residues. CDR1 is SGHKS, CDR2 YYEKEE, per germline (reference sequence). Trimming took 2 bases from V and 2 from J, leaving 8 bases between them. CDR3 DNA sequence: TGTGCCAGCAGCTTACAGGGTCCCTATAATTCACCCCTCCACTTT. Translation gives CASSLQGPYNSPLHF.

The chain has TRBV11-1 and TRBJ2-5; D is perhaps TRBD2 (6 bases). The CDR3 sequence is 15 residues long. Trimming pared 8 bases from V and 2 bases from J, leaving 18 bases between. Per the germline V gene, CDR1 is SGHAT and CDR2 is FQDESV (reference sequence). CDR3 region: CASAVPRDFQETQYF. The CDR3 bases are TGTGCCAGCGCCGTCCCCCGGGACTTTCAAGAGACCCAGTACTTC.

The gene calls are TRBV19 and TRBJ1-1; unclear D gene. The germline CDR1 and CDR2 sequences are LNHDA and SQIVND (reference sequence). The CDR3 consists of 14 residues. V lost 1 base and J lost 1, with 7 bases in between. The CDR3 spells CASSIGHTNTEAFF. The DNA for the CDR3 is TGTGCCAGTAGTATAGGACACACGAACACTGAAGCTTTCTTT.

The V and J genes are TRBV19 and TRBJ2-1, with 7 bases fitting TRBD1. Germline V gene lookup returns CDR1 LNHDA and CDR2 SQIVND (reference sequence). Germline trimming cut 6 bases from V and 7 bases from J; bases unmatched to any gene: 6. This CDR3 has 13 residues. Here the CDR3 reads CASREGGLNEQFF. Written as DNA, the CDR3 is TGTGCCAGTAGGGAAGGGGGCTTGAATGAGCAGTTCTTC.

The rearrangement joins TRBV6-2 or TRBV6-3 to TRBJ2-3; 10 bases fit TRBD2. The CDR3 is 15 amino acids. The J segment lost 6 bases and the V segment lost 4 bases, leaving 7 bases of the junction unmatched. In germline, CDR1 is MNHEY, CDR2 SVGEGT. The CDR3 reads CASSFFTSGKDTQYF. The DNA for the CDR3 is TGTGCCAGCAGTTTCTTTACTAGCGGGAAGGATACGCAGTATTTT.

The rearrangement joins TRBV9 to TRBJ2-7; D is ambiguous. Trimming took off 3 bases at V and 7 bases at J, with 11 bases between the two ends. The length of the CDR3 is 12 residues. The germline V gene encodes CDR1 SGDLS and CDR2 YYNGEE. CDR3 region: CASSGPSGEQYF. The CDR3 DNA follows: TGTGCCAGCAGCGGGCCCTCTGGTGAGCAGTACTTC.

The CDR3 DNA sequence: TGTGCCAGCAGTGAGTTTTCCCAGGGAGGCTACACCTTC. Its protein is CASSEFSQGGYTF. The chain links TRBV2 to TRBJ1-2; a possible D gene is TRBD1 (5 bases). The CDR3 extends over 13 amino acids. CDR1 is SNHLY, CDR2 FYNNEI, per germline. Trimming left V 3 bases short and J 8 bases short, with 13 bases between. The full variable domain, rest sourced from reference TRBV2 and TRBJ1-2, is EPEVTQTPSHQVTQMGQEVILRCVPISNHLYFYWYRQILGQKVEFLVSFYNNEISEKSEIFDDQFSVERPDGSNFTLKIRSTKLEDSAMYFCASSEFSQGGYTFGSGTRLTVV.

This clone was found once. The rearrangement links TRBV2 to TRBJ2-1, with D maybe TRBD2 (5 bases). Germline CDR1 is SNHLY and CDR2 is FYNNEI. V shed 4 bases and J shed 5 bases, with 9 bases lying between them. The CDR3 sequence is 13 residues long. CDR3 sequence: CASSARRDNEQFF. DNA of the CDR3: TGTGCCAGCAGTGCTAGGCGGGACAATGAGCAGTTCTTC.

The table lists this clone with a few counts. This rearrangement joins TRBV5-1 to TRBJ1-2, with 8 positions matching TRBD1. The ends lost 1 base at V and 0 bases at J; junction bases unmatched: 5. CDR1 is SGHRS, CDR2 YFSETQ, per germline. The CDR3 runs 16 residues. CDR3 sequence reads: CASSLTGGQTNYGYTF. Here the CDR3 DNA reads TGCGCCAGCAGCTTGACAGGGGGGCAGACTAACTATGGCTACACCTTC.

Only a few counts were recorded for this clone. The V call is TRBV30, the J call TRBJ2-7, with 9 bases fitting TRBD2. The CDR3 runs to 13 residues. In germline, CDR1 is GTSNPN, CDR2 SVGIG (reference sequence). The CDR3 region has the DNA TGTGCATCGACGACTAGCGGTAACTACGAGCAGTACTTC. The encoded protein is CASTTSGNYEQYF.

This chain connects TRBV2 to TRBJ2-1; D gene uncertain. CDR1 is SNHLY and CDR2 is FYNNEI in the germline V gene. The V gene lost 4 bases and the J gene lost 4 bases, with 11 bases spanning the gap. The CDR3 consists of 14 residues. CDR3 amino acids: CASSVRKPYNEQFF. CDR3 bases: TGTGCCAGCAGTGTCAGGAAACCATACAATGAGCAGTTCTTC.

This chain uses TRBV7-9 with TRBJ2-2, with 7 bases identical to TRBD2. The ends lost 4 bases at V and 6 bases at J; junction bases unmatched: 14. Germline CDR1 and CDR2: SEHNR and FQNEAQ (reference sequence). The CDR3 consists of 17 residues. The CDR3, as DNA: TGTGCCAGCAGCTCATCCCCCCGCGGGGGAGGTTCCGGGGAGCTGTTTTTT. Protein: CASSSSPRGGGSGELFF.

The rearrangement uses TRBV7-2 and TRBJ2-7; D may be TRBD2 (6 bases). This CDR3 is 15 amino acids long. CDR1 is SGHTA, CDR2 FQGNSA, per germline. Deletions cut 2 bases from V and 0 bases from J, with 11 bases between. CDR3 residues: CASSLRRGSSYEQYF. The CDR3 DNA sequence: TGTGCCAGCAGCTTAAGGCGGGGCTCCTCCTACGAGCAGTACTTC.

V is TRBV2 and J is TRBJ2-2; weak D call: TRBD2 (5 bases). The ends were cut back, 7 bases at V and 7 bases at J, with 10 bases in the middle. This CDR3 comprises 12 residues. Per germline, CDR1 SNHLY and CDR2 FYNNEI. The CDR3 DNA reads TGTGCCAGCACCGGGGATGGCGGGGAGCTGTTTTTT. Encoded protein: CASTGDGGELFF.

The chain joins TRBV10-3 to TRBJ2-5, with 8 bases lining up with TRBD1. J lost 4 bases, V lost 0 bases, and 13 bases had no gene match. Germline values: CDR1 ENHRY, CDR2 SYGVKD. The CDR3 contains 18 residues. The CDR3 DNA is TGTGCCATCAGTGAGTCGCCCGAGACAGGGGTGAGTGGAGAGACCCAGTACTTC. Encoded protein: CAISESPETGVSGETQYF.

This clone has just a few counts. The rearrangement joins TRBV30 to TRBJ2-7; 8 bases match TRBD1. The J segment lost 7 bases and the V segment lost 2 bases, leaving 4 bases of the junction unmatched. CDR1 is GTSNPN and CDR2 is SVGIG in the germline V gene (reference sequence). This CDR3 region has 12 residues. CDR3 in DNA: TGTGCCTGGAGTAAGGACAGGGATGAGCAGTACTTC. It is translated as CAWSKDRDEQYF.

The chain is built from TRBV9 and TRBJ2-7; 11 bases are a match to TRBD2. Germline CDR1 and CDR2: SGDLS and YYNGEE. The V and J ends lost 4 bases and 3 bases, in that order; junction bases with no gene match: 6. This CDR3 has 15 residues. The CDR3 DNA follows: TGTGCCAGCAGCCCCGGGACTAGCGGATACTACGAGCAGTACTTC. The encoded protein is CASSPGTSGYYEQYF.

The chain combines TRBV5-4 with TRBJ1-2; 10 bases fit TRBD1. Germline V CDR1 and CDR2: SGHNT, YYREEE (reference sequence). The CDR3 runs 15 residues. J gave up 4 bases and V 3 bases, and 6 bases lay outside the gene matches. The CDR3 DNA is TGTGCCAGCAGCTCCACGGGACAGGGGCTCTATGGCTACACCTTC. Its translation is CASSSTGQGLYGYTF.

The chain is built from TRBV20-1 and TRBJ1-6; TRBD1 matches at 9 bases. The CDR3 sequence is 14 residues long. V was pared by 3 bases and J by 6 bases, with 3 bases of the junction left unmatched. Per germline, CDR1 DFQATT and CDR2 SNEGSKA (reference sequence). This chain's CDR3 is CSASTGGPNSPLHF. The CDR3 DNA is TGCAGTGCTAGTACAGGGGGCCCTAATTCACCCCTCCACTTT.